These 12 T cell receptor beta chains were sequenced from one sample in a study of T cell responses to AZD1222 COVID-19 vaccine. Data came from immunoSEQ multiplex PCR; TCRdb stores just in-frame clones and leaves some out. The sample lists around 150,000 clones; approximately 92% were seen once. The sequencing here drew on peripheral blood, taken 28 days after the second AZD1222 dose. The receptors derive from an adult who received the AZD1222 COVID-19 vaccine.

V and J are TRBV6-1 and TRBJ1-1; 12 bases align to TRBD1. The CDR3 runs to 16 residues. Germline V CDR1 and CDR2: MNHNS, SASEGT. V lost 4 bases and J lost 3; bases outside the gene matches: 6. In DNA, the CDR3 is TGTGCCAGCAGTGTGGGACAGGGGGCCGGGGACACTGAAGCTTTCTTT. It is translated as CASSVGQGAGDTEAFF.

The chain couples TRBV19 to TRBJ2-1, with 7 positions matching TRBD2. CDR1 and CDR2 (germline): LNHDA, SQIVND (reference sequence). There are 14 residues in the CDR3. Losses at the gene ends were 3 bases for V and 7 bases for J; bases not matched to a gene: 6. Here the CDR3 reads CASSMMRGLNEQFF. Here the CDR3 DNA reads TGTGCCAGTAGTATGATGCGGGGGTTAAATGAGCAGTTCTTC.

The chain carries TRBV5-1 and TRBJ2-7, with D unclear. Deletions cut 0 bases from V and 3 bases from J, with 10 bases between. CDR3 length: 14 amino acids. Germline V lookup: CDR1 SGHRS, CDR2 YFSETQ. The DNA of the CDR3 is TGCGCCAGCAGCTTGGCGCAGAGTCTCTACGAGCAGTACTTC. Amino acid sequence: CASSLAQSLYEQYF.

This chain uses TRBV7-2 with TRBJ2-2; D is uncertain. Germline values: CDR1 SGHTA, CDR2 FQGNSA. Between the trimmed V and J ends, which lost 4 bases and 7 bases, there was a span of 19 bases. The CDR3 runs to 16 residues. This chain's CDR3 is CASSSHLRRVNGELFF. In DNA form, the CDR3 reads TGTGCCAGCAGCTCCCACCTCCGTCGGGTAAACGGGGAGCTGTTTTTT. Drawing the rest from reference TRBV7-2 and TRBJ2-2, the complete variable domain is GAGVSQSPSNKVTEKGKDVELRCDPISGHTALYWYRQSLGQGLEFLIYFQGNSAPDKSGLPSDRFSAERTGGSVSTLTIQRTQQEDSAVYLCASSSHLRRVNGELFFGEGSRLTVL.

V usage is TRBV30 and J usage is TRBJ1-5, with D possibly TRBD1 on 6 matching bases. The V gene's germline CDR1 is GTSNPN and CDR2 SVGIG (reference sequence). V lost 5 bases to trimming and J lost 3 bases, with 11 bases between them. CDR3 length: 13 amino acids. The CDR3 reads CAWARDTNQPQHF. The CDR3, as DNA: TGTGCCTGGGCCCGGGACACCAATCAGCCCCAGCATTTT.

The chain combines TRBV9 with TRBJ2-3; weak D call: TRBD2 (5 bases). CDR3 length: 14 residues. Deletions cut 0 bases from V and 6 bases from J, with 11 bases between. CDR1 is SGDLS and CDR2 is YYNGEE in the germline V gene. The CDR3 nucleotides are TGTGCCAGCAGCGTAGTAGCGAGTACTGATACGCAGTATTTT. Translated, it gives CASSVVASTDTQYF. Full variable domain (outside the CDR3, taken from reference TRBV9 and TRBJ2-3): DSGVTQTPKHLITATGQRVTLRCSPRSGDLSVYWYQQSLDQGLQFLIQYYNGEERAKGNILERFSAQQFPDLHSELNLSSLELGDSALYFCASSVVASTDTQYFGPGTRLTVL.

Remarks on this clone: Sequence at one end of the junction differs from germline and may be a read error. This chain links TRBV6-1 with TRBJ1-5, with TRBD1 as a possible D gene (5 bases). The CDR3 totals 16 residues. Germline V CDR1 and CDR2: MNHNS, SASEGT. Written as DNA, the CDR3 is TGTGCCAGCAGCGAAGGGGAGGGTTGGGGCAATCAGCCCCAGCATTTT. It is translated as CASSEGEGWGNQPQHF.

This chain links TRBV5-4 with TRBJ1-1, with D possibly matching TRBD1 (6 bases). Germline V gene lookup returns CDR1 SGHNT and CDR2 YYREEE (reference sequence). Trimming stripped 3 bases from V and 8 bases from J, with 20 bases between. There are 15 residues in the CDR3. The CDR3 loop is CASSSKGTLGFEAFF. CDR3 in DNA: TGTGCCAGCAGCTCAAAGGGGACACTGGGCTTCGAAGCTTTCTTT.

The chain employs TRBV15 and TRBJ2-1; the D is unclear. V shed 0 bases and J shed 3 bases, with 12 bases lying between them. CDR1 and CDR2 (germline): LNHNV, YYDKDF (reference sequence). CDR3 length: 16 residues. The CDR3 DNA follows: TGTGCCACCAGCAGAGATGACCTTGGGAACTACAATGAGCAGTTCTTC. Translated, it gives CATSRDDLGNYNEQFF.

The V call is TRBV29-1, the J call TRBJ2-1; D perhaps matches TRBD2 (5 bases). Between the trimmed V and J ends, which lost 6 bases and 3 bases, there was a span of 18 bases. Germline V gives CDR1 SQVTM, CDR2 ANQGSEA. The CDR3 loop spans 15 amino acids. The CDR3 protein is CSVAPPERSYNEQFF. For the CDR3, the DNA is TGCAGCGTCGCACCCCCGGAGCGGAGCTACAATGAGCAGTTCTTC.

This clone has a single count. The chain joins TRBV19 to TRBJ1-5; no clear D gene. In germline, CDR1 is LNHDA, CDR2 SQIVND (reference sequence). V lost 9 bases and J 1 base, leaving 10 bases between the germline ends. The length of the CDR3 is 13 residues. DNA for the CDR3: TGTGCCAGCCAGTCACGGAGCAATCAGCCCCAGCATTTT. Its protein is CASQSRSNQPQHF.

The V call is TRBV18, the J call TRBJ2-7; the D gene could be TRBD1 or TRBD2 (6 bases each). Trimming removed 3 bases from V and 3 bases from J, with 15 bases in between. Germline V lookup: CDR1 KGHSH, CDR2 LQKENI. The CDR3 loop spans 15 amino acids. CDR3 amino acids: CASSPLLRGGYEQYF. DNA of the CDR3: TGTGCCAGCTCACCCCTACTCAGGGGAGGCTACGAGCAGTACTTC.